This entry describes one TCR beta chain. The sample holds a few counts of this clonotype. The target of this receptor is not known. Base qualities are not recorded, but no much larger clone differs from it by a single base. This record comes from a study of T cell repertoires in cytomegalovirus infection (dated by TCRdb to between 2018 and 2021). Looking at the study overall: Peptide stimulations targeted recently identified HLA-C-restricted CMV epitopes, whose presentation resists viral immunomodulation, together with well-studied HLA-B-restricted epitopes. The HLA type of each donor mattered for the analysis, because public TCR beta signatures pointed to carriage of CMV infection along with the matching HLA type.

Overall results and qualifications from the work: In both this cohort and an independent cohort of over 350 donors, the cumulative frequency of public TCR beta family members distinguished carriers of CMV infection plus the relevant HLA type. The ex vivo response was dominated by HLA-C-restricted CMV-specific TCR beta clonotypes, which also provided the single most frequent clonotype in two of eight donors.

The treatment or condition tag for this specimen amounts to: in vitro stimulation with specific CMV peptide epitopes to enrich CMV-specific T cells. CDR1 and CDR2 (LNHDA, SQIVND) derive from the germline V gene (reference sequence). Trimming at the junction amounts to 4 bases on V and 7 bases on J, and the germline ends lie 14 bases apart. The CDR3 starts with the cysteine, ends with the phenylalanine, and has 14 residues. The kept DNA is CDR3 alone, 42 bases in frame from the first base. Sequencing took place on an Illumina HiSeq 1500. TCRdb reanalyzed the raw reads on its own, using fastp at Q25 for trimming and MiXCR for clone calling, and kept in-frame beta chains. Every CDR3 protein is listed once, alongside the most common genes and DNA of its rows. The sample table records roughly 730,000 distinct CDR3 sequences; 33% of these occur just once. Roughly 18% of the sample comes from the top ten.

The source is a human donor in good health (CMV status not recorded). Some clones in this sample may be carry-over from other donors' samples. Sequences were derived from cultured PBMCs, sampled from culture after CMV antigen stimulation. Here the chain combines TRBV19 and TRBJ1-5; the D gene is possibly TRBD1, with 6 bases matching. The bases read TGTGCCAGTAGTACAAACAGGGCCGGCCAGCCCCAGCATTTT. This codes for CASSTNRAGQPQHF.